These 12 T cell receptor beta chains came from one sample sequenced in a study of Tregs in tolerant kidney transplant recipients. The table came from immunoSEQ multiplex PCR; TCRdb's copy has only in-frame clones and leaves some out. The repertoire has fewer than 65,000 clones, roughly 88% of them found once; the top ten carry about 2.1%. The source material was Tregs from blood, sampled before the transplant. The receptors come from a human donor who received a combined kidney and bone marrow transplant.

The chain has TRBV11-2 and TRBJ2-4; D unclear. Per the germline V gene, CDR1 is SGHAT and CDR2 is FQNNGV. The CDR3 is made up of 17 amino acids. V was shortened by 4 bases and J by 0 bases, with 16 bases between the two germline ends. The CDR3 region is CASSSLRGALAKNIQYF. The DNA of the CDR3 is TGTGCCAGCAGCTCCCTCCGCGGTGCCCTAGCCAAAAACATTCAGTACTTC.

The V call is TRBV2, the J call TRBJ1-2, with 7 bases identical to TRBD1. The junction had 13 bases not matched to a gene; V was cut back by 5 bases and J by 4 bases. CDR1 is SNHLY, CDR2 FYNNEI, per germline. The CDR3 has 16 residues. The CDR3 loop reads CASSLRPGQKTYGYTF. The CDR3 DNA is TGTGCCAGCAGTTTAAGACCGGGACAGAAAACCTATGGCTACACCTTC.

The chain recombines TRBV11-2 with TRBJ1-5; perhaps TRBD1 as D (5 bases). V lost 1 base, J lost 4 bases, and 14 bases lay in between. This CDR3 has 16 amino acids. CDR1 and CDR2 from the germline V gene are SGHAT and FQNNGV. The CDR3 here is CASSLVGGFGNQPQHF. The CDR3 nucleotides are TGTGCCAGCAGCTTAGTGGGGGGGTTTGGGAATCAGCCCCAGCATTTT.

This chain links TRBV12-5 with TRBJ2-5; TRBD2 matches 8 bases. J gave up 3 bases and V 3 bases, and 0 bases lay outside the gene matches. Germline V gives CDR1 LGHNT, CDR2 FRNRAP. The CDR3 extends over 13 amino acids. The CDR3 coding sequence is TGTGCTAGTGGTTTAGCGGGGGAAGAGACCCAGTACTTC. Encoded protein: CASGLAGEETQYF.

The chain joins TRBV12-2 to TRBJ2-7; TRBD2, the D gene given by the table, was not confirmed from the DNA. TRBV12-2 constitutes a pseudogene. The CDR3 spans 16 residues. The CDR3 reads CASRLGAGREFYEQYF. Here the CDR3 DNA reads TGTGCAAGTCGCTTAGGAGCGGGGCGAGAATTCTACGAGCAGTACTTC.

This clone was recorded only once. This sequence joins TRBV19 and TRBJ1-1; the D gene is possibly TRBD1 (5 bases). Trimming left V 7 bases short and J 3 bases short, with 12 bases between. Germline CDR1 is LNHDA and CDR2 is SQIVND (reference sequence). This CDR3 spans 13 amino acids. The CDR3 here is CASIPDSHTEAFF. CDR3 nucleotide sequence: TGTGCCAGTATTCCTGACAGCCACACTGAAGCTTTCTTT.

The rearrangement links TRBV30 to TRBJ2-1, with TRBD2 identical over 7 bases. After removal of 3 bases from V and 8 bases from J, the junction contained 10 bases not matched to a gene. CDR1 is GTSNPN, CDR2 SVGIG, per germline (reference sequence). The CDR3 has 14 amino acids. Here the CDR3 reads CAWRRAGAWDEQFF. In nucleotides, the CDR3 is TGTGCCTGGAGAAGGGCGGGAGCATGGGATGAGCAGTTCTTC.

The chain combines TRBV7-6 with TRBJ1-1; no reliable D call. Germline assignment: CDR1 SGHVS and CDR2 FNYEAQ. The CDR3 runs 15 residues. V was shortened by 2 bases and J by 5 bases, with 15 bases between the two germline ends. CDR3 amino acids: CASSLMNLGGTEAFF. CDR3 nucleotide sequence: TGTGCCAGCAGCTTAATGAACTTAGGAGGGACTGAAGCTTTCTTT.

Notes on this clone: It is likely a read error, because the conserved phenylalanine at the end of the CDR3 is missing. The limits of the CDR3 on the DNA are not certain, so only TCRdb's listed CDR3 is given. This chain joins TRBV15 and TRBJ2-3; TRBD2 is the table's D call, not checked against the DNA. Germline loops: CDR1 LNHNV, CDR2 YYDKDF (reference sequence). The CDR3 is 13 amino acids long, termini counted. This chain's CDR3 is CATSRAPSGRIVV.

The rearrangement uses TRBV6-1 and TRBJ1-2, with TRBD1 matching over 7 bases. Trimming at V came to 10 bases and at J to 0 bases, leaving 5 bases not matched to a gene. Germline V lookup: CDR1 MNHNS, CDR2 SASEGT. This CDR3 is built from 13 residues. The CDR3 bases are TGTGCCACCAGGGGGACCGCTAACTATGGCTACACCTTC. Amino acids: CATRGTANYGYTF.

This chain uses TRBV6-1 with TRBJ2-2, with D possibly being TRBD1 (5 bases). Germline CDR1 is MNHNS and CDR2 is SASEGT. This CDR3 contains 15 residues. V lost 7 bases and J lost 2, with 14 bases in between. The CDR3 DNA sequence: TGTGCCAGCATTTTTCACCAGGGTAACACCGGGGAGCTGTTTTTT. It translates to CASIFHQGNTGELFF.

CDR3 loop: CASSSAGFLQFF. As DNA, the CDR3 is TGTGCCAGCAGCTCGGCAGGTTTCTTGCAGTTCTTC. The V gene is TRBV11-2, the J gene TRBJ2-1; D is ambiguous. V shed 4 bases and J shed 12 bases, with 13 bases lying between them. The CDR3 totals 12 residues. CDR1 SGHAT and CDR2 FQNNGV come from the germline V gene.